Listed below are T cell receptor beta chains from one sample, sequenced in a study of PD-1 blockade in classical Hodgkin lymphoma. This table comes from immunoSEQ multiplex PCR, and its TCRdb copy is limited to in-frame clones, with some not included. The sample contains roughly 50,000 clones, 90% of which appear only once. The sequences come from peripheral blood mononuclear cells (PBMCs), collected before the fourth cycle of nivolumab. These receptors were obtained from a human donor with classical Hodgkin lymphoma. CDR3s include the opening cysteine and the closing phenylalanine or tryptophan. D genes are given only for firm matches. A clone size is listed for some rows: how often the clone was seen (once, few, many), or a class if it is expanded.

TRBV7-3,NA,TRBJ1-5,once,TGTGCCAGCAGCCCGGACCAGGGTAACAATCAGCCCCAGCATTTT,CASSPDQGNNQPQHF
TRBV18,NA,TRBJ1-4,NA,TGTGCCAGCTCACCGCCCTTCCAGGGCGCAACTAATGAAAAACTGTTTTTT,CASSPPFQGATNEKLFF
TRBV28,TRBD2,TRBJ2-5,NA,TGTGCCAGCAGTTTTTTAGGGCTAGCGGGAGTTGTGGAGACCCAGTACTTC,CASSFLGLAGVVETQYF
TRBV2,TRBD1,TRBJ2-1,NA,TGTGCCAGCAGCCTCCACAGCAGGGGACAGGGTAAGCATGAGCAGTTCTTC,CASSLHSRGQGKHEQFF
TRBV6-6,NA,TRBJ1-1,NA,TGTGCCAGCAGTTACCGGCTACAGGTTAATGAAGCTTTCTTT,CASSYRLQVNEAFF
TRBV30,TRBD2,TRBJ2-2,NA,TGTGCCAAGACTAGCGGGAATTTCGCCGGGGAGCTGTTTTTT,CAKTSGNFAGELFF
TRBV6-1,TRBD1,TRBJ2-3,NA,TGTGCCAGTGGGGACAGGGCCGTCGAAGATACGCAGTATTTT,CASGDRAVEDTQYF
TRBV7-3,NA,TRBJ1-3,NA,TGTGCCAGCAGTCCGGTTGGAGGTTTGCTTGGAAACACCATATATTTT,CASSPVGGLLGNTIYF
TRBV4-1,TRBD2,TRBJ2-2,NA,TGCGCCAGCAGCCAAAAAGGGGGGACACCCGGGACTAGCGGCACCGGGGAGCTGTTTTTT,CASSQKGGTPGTSGTGELFF
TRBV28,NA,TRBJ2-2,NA,TGTGCCAGCAGTTTATCGAGACCATCCACCGGGGAGCTGTTTTTT,CASSLSRPSTGELFF
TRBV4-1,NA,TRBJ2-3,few,TGCGCCAGCAGCCTCGGACATTTCACAGATACGCAGTATTTT,CASSLGHFTDTQYF
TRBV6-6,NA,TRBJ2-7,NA,TGTGCCAGCAGTGGGCATCAAAGCGACGATTACTACGAGCAGTACTTC,CASSGHQSDDYYEQYF
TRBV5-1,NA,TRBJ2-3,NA,TGCGCCAGCAGCTTGGGGGGTAGCGGACACACAGATACGCAGTATTTT,CASSLGGSGHTDTQYF
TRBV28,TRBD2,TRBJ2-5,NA,TGTGCCAGCAGTTTGTCTAGCGGGAGGAGTGAGCAAGAGACCCAGTACTTC,CASSLSSGRSEQETQYF
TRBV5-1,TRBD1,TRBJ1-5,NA,TGCGCCAGCAGCTTGGGCGGGACAGGTAGAAATCAGCCCCAGCATTTT,CASSLGGTGRNQPQHF
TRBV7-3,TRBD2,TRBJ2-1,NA,TGTGCCAGCAGCTGGGGCGGGAGAGTGGGGTACAATGAGCAGTTCTTC,CASSWGGRVGYNEQFF
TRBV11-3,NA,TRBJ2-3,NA,TGTGCCAGCAGCTTTCGTGGTCCTAGGGCAGATACGCAGTATTTT,CASSFRGPRADTQYF
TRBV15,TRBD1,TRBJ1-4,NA,TGTGCCACCAGCCCGACAGGGACTGAAAAACTGTTTTTT,CATSPTGTEKLFF
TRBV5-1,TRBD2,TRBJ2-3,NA,TGCGCCAGCAGCCCATGGACTAGCGGGAGCGCAGATACGCAGTATTTT,CASSPWTSGSADTQYF
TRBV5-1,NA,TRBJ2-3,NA,TGCGCCAGCACCCTGGGTGACAACACAGATACGCAGTATTTT,CASTLGDNTDTQYF
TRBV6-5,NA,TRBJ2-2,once,TGTGCCAGCAGTTACTACGGGGAGCTGTTTTTT,CASSYYGELFF
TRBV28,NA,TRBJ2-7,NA,TGTGCCAGCAGCCCTCAGCCGGGTAGCTCCCACGAGCAGTACTTC,CASSPQPGSSHEQYF
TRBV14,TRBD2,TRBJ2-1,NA,TGTGCCAGCAGCCCGGGACTAGCGGGAGGGCTATGGAGCTACAATGAGCAGTTCTTC,CASSPGLAGGLWSYNEQFF
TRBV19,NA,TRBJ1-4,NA,TGTGCCAGTTCGATTGGGGGTGGGGAAAAACTGTTTTTT,CASSIGGGEKLFF
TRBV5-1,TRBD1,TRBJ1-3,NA,TGCGCCAGCAGCAATGACAGGGGGCCTGGAAACACCATATATTTT,CASSNDRGPGNTIYF
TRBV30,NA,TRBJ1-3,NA,TGTGCCTGGAGTGGACGGGGGGGGCCGGGACGGGACTTGGTAAACACCATATATTTT,CAWSGRGGPGRDLVNTIYF
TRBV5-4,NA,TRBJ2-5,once,TGTGCCAGCAGCTGGGACATGTGGGAGACCCAGTACTTC,CASSWDMWETQYF
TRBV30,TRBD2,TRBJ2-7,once,TGTGCCTGGAGTGTATCTAGCGGGACCCTCTCCTACGAGCAGTACTTC,CAWSVSSGTLSYEQYF
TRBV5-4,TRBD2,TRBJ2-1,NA,TGTGCCAGCAGCTTGGGACCGTTAGCGGGAGTAGGTCGAAATGAGCAGTTCTTC,CASSLGPLAGVGRNEQFF
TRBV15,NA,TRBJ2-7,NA,TGTGCCACCAGCACGACAGGTGGATCCTACGAGCAGTACTTC,CATSTTGGSYEQYF
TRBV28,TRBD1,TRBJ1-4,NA,TGTGCCAGCAGTCCCCCGACAGGGGGCTGGGAAAAACTGTTTTTT,CASSPPTGGWEKLFF
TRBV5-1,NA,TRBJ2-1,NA,TGCGCCAGCAGCCCGTCTCTAGGGAGTGATTTCTATGAGCAGTTCTTC,CASSPSLGSDFYEQFF
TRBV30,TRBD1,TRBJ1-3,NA,TGTGCCTGGGGGACAGGGATTAACTCTGGAAACACCATATATTTT,CAWGTGINSGNTIYF
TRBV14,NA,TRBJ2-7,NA,TGTGCCAGCAGCCAAGACGGGAGTGTGGTCCACGAGCAGTACTTC,CASSQDGSVVHEQYF
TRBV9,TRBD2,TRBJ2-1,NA,TGTGCCAGCAGCGTAGTAGCCCCGTCGGATTTAGCGCGGGGGTGGCATGAGCAGTTCTTC,CASSVVAPSDLARGWHEQFF
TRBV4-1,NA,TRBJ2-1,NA,TGCGCCAGCAGCGGGGCAACCGACTCCTACAATGAGCAGTTCTTC,CASSGATDSYNEQFF